Listed here is a single T cell receptor beta chain. This sample was taken from a study of blood T cell repertoires in COVID-19. Across the study: Whether acute or convalescent, the COVID-19 samples came from the United States, Italy and Spain. Nucleic acid was either cDNA or gDNA, and it came from T cells, B-cell-depleted T cells, or PBMCs.

The CDR3 sequence is 17 residues long. Germline-derived CDR1 and CDR2 are MNHEY and SVGEGT. The ends lost 5 bases at V and 2 bases at J; junction bases unmatched: 12. TCRdb's copy holds only in-frame clones and misses some; the assay was immunoSEQ multiplex PCR. The sample has under 50,000 clones; roughly nine tenths are singletons. The TCR originated in a man aged 70 or older with active COVID-19. The source material was peripheral blood. The J gene is TRBJ2-7, the V gene TRBV6-2 or TRBV6-3; 10 bases align to TRBD2. The CDR3 sequence: CASSPQRGGGPTYEQYF. The CDR3 bases are TGTGCCAGCAGTCCCCAGCGGGGGGGAGGCCCGACCTACGAGCAGTACTTC.